The clone carrying this T cell receptor beta chain was picked up many times. This specimen comes from a study of T-cell reconstitution after alpha-beta-depleted transplantation in children. CDR1 is DFQATT and CDR2 is SNEGSKA in the germline V gene (reference sequence). The length of the CDR3 is 18 residues. V shed 1 base and J shed 8 bases, with 28 bases lying between them. Using unique molecular identifiers, the investigators prepared the TCRbeta library. Using its own MiXCR run on the PCR reads, TCRdb lists one record per CDR3 protein. Here the sample spans some 600,000 distinct CDR3 sequences, around a sixth being singletons.

The clonotype was recovered from a human donor who donated a stem cell graft to a child with acute myeloid leukemia. This sample comprised PBMCs from the stem cell graft donor, obtained from the stem cell graft. The chain carries TRBV20-1 and TRBJ2-3, with a weak D call TRBD1 (6 bases). The CDR3 here is CSARAGFVWTDSPRTQYF. The CDR3 bases are TGCAGTGCTAGAGCTGGGTTCGTCTGGACAGATAGTCCCCGTACGCAGTATTTT.